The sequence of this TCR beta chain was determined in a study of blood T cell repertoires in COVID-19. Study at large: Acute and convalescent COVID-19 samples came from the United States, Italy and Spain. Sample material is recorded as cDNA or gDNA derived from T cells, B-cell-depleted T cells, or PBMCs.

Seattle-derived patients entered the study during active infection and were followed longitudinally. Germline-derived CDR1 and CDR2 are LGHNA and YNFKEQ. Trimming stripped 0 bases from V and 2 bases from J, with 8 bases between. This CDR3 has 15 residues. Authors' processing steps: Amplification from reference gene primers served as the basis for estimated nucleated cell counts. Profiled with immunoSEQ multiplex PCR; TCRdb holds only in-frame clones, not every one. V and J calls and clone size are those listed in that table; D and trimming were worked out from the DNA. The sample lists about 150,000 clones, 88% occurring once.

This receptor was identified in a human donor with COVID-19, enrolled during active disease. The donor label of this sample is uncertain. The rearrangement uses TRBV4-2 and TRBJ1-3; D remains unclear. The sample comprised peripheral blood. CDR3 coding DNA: TGTGCCAGCAGCCAAGATAACACCCCTGGAAACACCATATATTTT. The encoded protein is CASSQDNTPGNTIYF.